The present entry profiles one T cell receptor (beta chain) with its context. The record originates from a study of blood T cells in healthy people across ages. The second PCR ran roughly 6 to 11 cycles with a sample-barcoded 5' primer and J-beta primers. TCRdb re-called the 5' RACE reads with MiXCR, one entry per CDR3 protein. This sample yields about 1.4 million distinct CDR3 sequences, of which approximately 63% are seen a single time; under 8.5% belongs to the top ten. The CDR3 has 15 residues. Trimming took off 5 bases at V and 6 bases at J, with 19 bases between the two ends. Looked up from germline, CDR1 is SGHTA and CDR2 is FQGNSA.

The TCR sequence derives from a man aged 18 to 29 in good health. The sample taken for sequencing was blood. The chain joins TRBV7-2 to TRBJ2-5; a weak D match, TRBD2 (7 bases). The CDR3 loop reads CASSIRGGAAKTQYF. The CDR3 DNA follows: TGTGCCAGCAGCATTAGGGGGGGGGCCGCAAAGACCCAGTACTTC.